This TCR beta chain derives from a study of cytomegalovirus exposure and HLA in healthy donors. As for the study in general: Earlier findings included over 90 million unique TCR beta sequences obtained from 150 million to 200 million T cells. Out of fewer than 400 genotyped donors, less than 85% belonged to the Caucasian-associated ancestry cluster. Study-level findings and limits: No immune exposure information besides CMV serostatus was available.

Germline V CDR1 and CDR2: MNHEY, SMNVEV (reference sequence). CDR3 size: 13 residues. The V and J ends lost 4 bases and 5 bases respectively, with 11 bases between them. Worth noting for this clone: Its specificity is not known.

The PCR contained 60 Vbeta and 13 Jbeta primers. Only in-frame clones appear in the TCRdb table, and some are missing; sequencing was by immunoSEQ multiplex PCR. Of about 170,000 clones in the sample, 73% are singletons; the top ten hold about 5.4%. The chain links TRBV27 to TRBJ1-1; perhaps TRBD1 as D (6 bases). The sequence was obtained from a woman aged 18-29 years in good health and CMV-seropositive. The specimen sequenced was PBMCs. The CDR3 DNA is TGTGCCAGCAGTTCTAACAGGGCAACTGAAGCTTTCTTT. Translation: CASSSNRATEAFF.